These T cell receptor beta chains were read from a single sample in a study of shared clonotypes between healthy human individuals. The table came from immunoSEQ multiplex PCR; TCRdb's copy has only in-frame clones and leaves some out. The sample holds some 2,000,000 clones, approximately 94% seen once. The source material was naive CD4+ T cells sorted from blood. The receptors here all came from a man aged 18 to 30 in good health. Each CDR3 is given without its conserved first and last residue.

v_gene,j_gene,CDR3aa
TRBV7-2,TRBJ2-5,ASSFSGGQETQY
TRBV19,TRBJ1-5,ASSMVVRSPQH
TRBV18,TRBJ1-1,ASSPNREIGLNTEAF
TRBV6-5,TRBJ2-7,ASSYSGLGGYEQY
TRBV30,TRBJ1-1,AWTLQSNTEAF
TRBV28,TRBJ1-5,ASSSRTGLGNQPQH
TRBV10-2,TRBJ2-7,ASRSGTGPYEQY
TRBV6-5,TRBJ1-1,ASSYRQEGGYEAF
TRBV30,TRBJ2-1,AWRGTGKAIYGEQF
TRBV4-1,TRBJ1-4,ASSQEGGPNEKLF
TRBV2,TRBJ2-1,ASKEDRGSYNEQF
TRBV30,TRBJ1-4,AWSVEFSSGWLRGLATNEKLF
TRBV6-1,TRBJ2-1,ASSEAGNEQF
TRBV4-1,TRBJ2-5,ASSPSLARGETQY
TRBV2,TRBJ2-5,ASNRAGEETQY
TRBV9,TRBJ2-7,ASSVAQGSYEQY
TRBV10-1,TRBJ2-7,ASARRGGRALYEQY
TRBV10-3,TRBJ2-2,ASVQGVNTGELF
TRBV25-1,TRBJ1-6,ASSELGTGSNSPLH
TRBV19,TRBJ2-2,ASSIPQREIGGELF
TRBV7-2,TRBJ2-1,ASSSPDRGSYNEQF
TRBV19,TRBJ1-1,ASRSGENTEAF
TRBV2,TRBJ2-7,ASSGQGAWNEQY
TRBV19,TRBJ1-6,ASSFETGDNSPLH
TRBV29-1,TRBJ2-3,SAGTGFLGTDTQY
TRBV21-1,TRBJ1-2,ASSTPKTGMFIGYT
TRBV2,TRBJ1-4,ASKAAEEKLF
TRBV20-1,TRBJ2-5,SASLETQY
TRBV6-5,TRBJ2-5,ASSYSLGSGETQY
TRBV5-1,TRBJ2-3,ASRFVGQGVTDTQY
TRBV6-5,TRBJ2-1,ASSYDRGPYNEQF
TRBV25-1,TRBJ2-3,ASSGPAASTDTQY
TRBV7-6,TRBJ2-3,ASSLGGWGTDTQY
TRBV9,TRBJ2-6,ASSASAGTGGPGANVLT
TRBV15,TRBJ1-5,ATSRGQEVNQPQH
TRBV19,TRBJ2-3,ASSISNTQY
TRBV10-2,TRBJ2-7,ASSENGGSYEQY
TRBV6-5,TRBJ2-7,ASSSLAGGAYEQY
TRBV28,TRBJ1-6,ASSGTGGSYNSPLH
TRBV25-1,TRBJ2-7,ASSESGQGRYEQY
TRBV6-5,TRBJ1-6,ASSYQKGGSPLH
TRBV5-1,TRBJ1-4,ASSSRPTETGTDEKLF
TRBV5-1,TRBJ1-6,ASSLGQGTHNSPLH
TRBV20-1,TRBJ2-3,SARNTDTQY
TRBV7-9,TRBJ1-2,ASSLGGNNYGYT
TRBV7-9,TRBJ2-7,ASSLGQTSPYEQY
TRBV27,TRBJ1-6,ASSLTTSHGSPLH
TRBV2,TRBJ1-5,ASSVQGPNQPQH
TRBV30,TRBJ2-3,AWTPGTDTQY
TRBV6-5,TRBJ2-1,ASSGSSYNEQF
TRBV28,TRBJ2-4,ASSLPRALAKNIQY
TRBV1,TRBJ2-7,TSSPTRGMVEQY
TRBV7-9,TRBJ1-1,ASSLGMSNTEAF
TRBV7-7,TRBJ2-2,ASSPSPLAGGGGELF
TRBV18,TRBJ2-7,ASSSGQSYEQY